Sequencing of this TCR beta chain was carried out in a study of radiation and T cells in renal cell carcinoma. The CDR3 consists of 12 residues. CDR1 and CDR2 (germline): MNHNY, SVGAGI (reference sequence). V shed 9 bases and J shed 11 bases, with 19 bases lying between them. The repertoire was sequenced with immunoSEQ multiplex PCR; TCRdb's copy has only in-frame clones and lacks some. This table holds roughly 53,000 clones, 83% found once. Noted time point: baseline pretreatment blood. As for treatment: 15 Gy SBRT to primary tumor, nephrectomy 4 weeks later. The receptor was isolated from a woman in her seventies with renal cell carcinoma. The sample was blood, taken from a patient whose treatment included radiotherapy and nephrectomy. This chain uses TRBV6-6 with TRBJ1-1; maybe TRBD1 (6 bases). The CDR3 bases are TGTGCCAGTTATTCCCTTGGGGGCGATGCTTTCTTT. Protein product: CASYSLGGDAFF.